Each of the 29 T cell receptor beta chains below was sequenced from the same sample in a study of blood T cell repertoires in COVID-19. Profiling relied on immunoSEQ multiplex PCR, and the TCRdb table lists in-frame clones only, not all of them. This table has some 170,000 clones, roughly 83% appearing once. Sequences were obtained from peripheral blood. The receptor source for this set is a woman of 80 years or more with active or convalescent COVID-19.

The J gene is TRBJ1-5, the V gene TRBV5-5, with D unclear. CDR3 size: 14 residues. The germline V gene encodes CDR1 SGHKS and CDR2 YYEKEE (reference sequence). V was trimmed by 3 bases and J by 3 bases, leaving 10 bases between them. The CDR3 region has the DNA TGTGCCAGCAGCTCATCAGGTTCCAATCAGCCCCAGCATTTT. The encoded protein is CASSSSGSNQPQHF.

The rearrangement links TRBV29-1 to TRBJ2-7; D may be TRBD1 (7 bases). This CDR3 is built from 12 residues. V was shortened by 7 bases and J by 6 bases, with 16 bases between the two germline ends. Per the germline V gene, CDR1 is SQVTM and CDR2 is ANQGSEA. The CDR3 protein is CSGGDRAGEQYF. The CDR3 nucleotides read TGCAGCGGGGGGGACAGAGCCGGCGAGCAGTACTTC.

The rearrangement joins TRBV19 to TRBJ2-6; TRBD2 matches at 11 bases. There are 17 residues in the CDR3. Germline CDR1 is LNHDA and CDR2 is SQIVND (reference sequence). After removal of 4 bases from V and 9 bases from J, the junction contained 11 bases not matched to a gene. The CDR3 reads CASSSIAGGPSGNVLTF. CDR3 sequence (DNA): TGTGCCAGTAGTAGTATAGCGGGGGGGCCTAGTGGCAACGTCCTGACTTTC.

This clone was counted only a few times. The chain couples TRBV19 to TRBJ2-1, with 8 bases fitting TRBD1. Losses at the gene ends were 5 bases for V and 9 bases for J; bases not matched to a gene: 6. Germline CDR1 LNHDA, CDR2 SQIVND (reference sequence). The CDR3 length is 13 residues. The CDR3 sequence: CASSGQGTSEQFF. DNA for the CDR3: TGTGCCAGTAGTGGACAGGGAACAAGTGAGCAGTTCTTC.

V is TRBV28 and J is TRBJ1-1; 10 bases map to TRBD1. J lost 6 bases, V lost 2 bases, and 6 bases had no gene match. Germline values: CDR1 MDHEN, CDR2 SYDVKM. The CDR3 is 15 amino acids. The CDR3 nucleotides read TGTGCCAGCAGTTTAGGGGGACAGGGGAAGGCTGAAGCTTTCTTT. This gives the protein CASSLGGQGKAEAFF.

The rearrangement uses TRBV4-3 and TRBJ1-1; no clear D. CDR1 is LGHNA and CDR2 is YSLEER in the germline V gene. This CDR3 has 15 residues. Trimming took 0 bases from V and 0 from J, leaving 8 bases between them. DNA of the CDR3: TGCGCCAGCAGCCAAGATGGGCGTTTGAACACTGAAGCTTTCTTT. It encodes CASSQDGRLNTEAFF.

The genes are TRBV30 and TRBJ1-5, with D tentatively TRBD1 (5 bases). The CDR3 has 16 residues. Germline lookup yields CDR1 GTSNPN and CDR2 SVGIG (reference sequence). V was trimmed by 0 bases and J by 4 bases, leaving 16 bases between them. CDR3 sequence (DNA): TGTGCCTGGAGTGTACGTTTCGGGACTAATAATCAGCCCCAGCATTTT. Translating gives CAWSVRFGTNNQPQHF.

The V call is TRBV5-1, the J call TRBJ1-2; D is possibly TRBD1 (6 bases). The CDR3 has 13 amino acids. Germline V gene sequence: CDR1 SGHRS, CDR2 YFSETQ. V lost 4 bases, J lost 1 base, and 8 bases lay in between. CDR3 bases: TGCGCCAGCAGCAAGGACAGTAACTATGGCTACACCTTC. The encoded protein is CASSKDSNYGYTF.

The chain recombines TRBV6-6 with TRBJ1-5, with 9 bases identical to TRBD1. After removal of 9 bases from V and 5 bases from J, the junction contained 14 bases not matched to a gene. From germline, CDR1 is MNHNY and CDR2 SVGAGI (reference sequence). The CDR3 has 16 residues. Here the CDR3 DNA reads TGTGCCAGTCGGAGGTCCGGACAGGGGAAAGATCAGCCCCAGCATTTT. Its translation is CASRRSGQGKDQPQHF.

This clone has only a few counts. The rearrangement joins TRBV12-3 or TRBV12-4 to TRBJ2-1; the D is unclear. Trimming took 4 bases from V and 7 from J, leaving 5 bases between them. The CDR3 has 11 amino acids. CDR3 bases: TGTGCCAGCAGTTCCGGTAATGAGCAGTTCTTC. Translating gives CASSSGNEQFF.

The V gene is TRBV3-1 (or the pseudogene TRBV3-2), the J gene TRBJ2-3; perhaps TRBD1 as D (6 bases). The CDR3 totals 16 residues. CDR1 LGHDT and CDR2 YNNKEL come from the germline V gene (reference sequence). With 5 bases removed from V and 0 bases from J, the gap between germline ends came to 15 bases. CDR3 sequence reads: CASSGIRQASTDTQYF. The CDR3 region has the DNA TGTGCCAGCAGCGGGATAAGACAGGCCAGCACAGATACGCAGTATTTT.

The chain carries TRBV2 and TRBJ1-2, with TRBD1 identical over 7 bases. V lost 6 bases and J lost 4; bases outside the gene matches: 5. The CDR3 runs 13 residues. CDR1 is SNHLY and CDR2 is FYNNEI in the germline V gene. CDR3 sequence: CASSPDRVYGYTF. DNA for the CDR3: TGTGCCAGCAGCCCCGACAGGGTCTATGGCTACACCTTC.

The gene calls are TRBV7-8 and TRBJ1-2; 9 bases match TRBD1. Unmatched junction bases numbered 7, after V lost 3 bases and J lost 2 bases. Germline V gene data show CDR1 as SGHVS and CDR2 as FQNEAQ. This CDR3 contains 16 residues. Written as DNA, the CDR3 is TGTGCCAGCAGCTTTAGACAGGGGGGTTTAAACTATGGCTACACCTTC. The encoded protein is CASSFRQGGLNYGYTF.

The chain couples TRBV21-1 to TRBJ1-3. TRBV21-1 is a pseudogene locus. The length of the CDR3 is 14 residues. CDR3 sequence reads: CASRFSFSGNTIYF. For the CDR3, the DNA is TGTGCCAGCAGGTTTTCCTTCTCTGGAAACACCATATATTTT.

This clone was observed a single time. The rearrangement uses TRBV6-2 or TRBV6-3 and TRBJ1-4, with D uncertain. The V end was cut by 2 bases, the J end by 0 bases, with 13 bases between. Per the germline V gene, CDR1 is MNHEY and CDR2 is SVGEGT. This CDR3 comprises 17 residues. The CDR3 DNA reads TGTGCCAGCAGTTACCACACCCCCGCGGCAACTAATGAAAAACTGTTTTTT. This codes for CASSYHTPAATNEKLFF.

CDR3 in DNA: TGTGCCAGCAGCCCGTTGACAGGCATTAATGAAAAACTGTTTTTT. As protein: CASSPLTGINEKLFF. The chain is built from TRBV9 and TRBJ1-4; tentative D call: TRBD1 (6 bases). V was shortened by 4 bases and J by 4 bases, with 14 bases between the two germline ends. The CDR3 is 15 amino acids. CDR1 and CDR2 (germline): SGDLS, YYNGEE.

This clone was counted many times. The rearrangement joins TRBV3-1 (or the pseudogene TRBV3-2) to TRBJ1-1; D not certain. V was cut by 4 bases and J by 4 bases, with 16 bases left in between. This CDR3 spans 15 amino acids. Germline V gives CDR1 LGHDT, CDR2 YNNKEL (reference sequence). CDR3 nucleotide sequence: TGTGCCAGCAGCCGCCCCGGGAAGGTCGGCACTGAAGCTTTCTTT. This sequence encodes CASSRPGKVGTEAFF.

This clone was seen a few times. The chain is built from TRBV18 and TRBJ2-7; 9 positions agree with TRBD1. Germline loops: CDR1 KGHSH, CDR2 LQKENI. V was pared by 2 bases and J by 2 bases, with 4 bases of the junction left unmatched. CDR3 length: 15 amino acids. DNA of the CDR3: TGTGCCAGCTCACCATCGACAGGGGGAGCCTACGAGCAGTACTTC. Translating gives CASSPSTGGAYEQYF.

The genes are TRBV2 and TRBJ1-6; 7 positions match TRBD1. From germline, CDR1 is SNHLY and CDR2 FYNNEI. The V gene end was trimmed by 11 bases and the J gene end by 0 bases; junction bases not matched to a gene: 1. CDR3 length: 13 amino acids. The CDR3 loop reads CAGTASYNSPLHF. The CDR3 DNA sequence: TGTGCCGGGACAGCCTCCTATAATTCACCCCTCCACTTT.

The gene calls are TRBV14 and TRBJ1-4, with D possibly TRBD1 on 5 matching bases. The CDR3 is 16 amino acids. Looked up from germline, CDR1 is SGHDN and CDR2 is FVKESK. V lost 0 bases, J lost 5 bases, and 13 bases lay in between. CDR3 protein: CASSQEGVWGNEKLFF. CDR3 coding DNA: TGTGCCAGCAGCCAAGAAGGGGTCTGGGGAAATGAAAAACTGTTTTTT.

The genes are TRBV3-1 (or the pseudogene TRBV3-2) and TRBJ1-4, with D unclear. The CDR3 loop spans 15 amino acids. Trimming removed 5 bases at V and 6 bases at J, with 16 bases between. The germline CDR1 and CDR2 sequences are LGHDT and YNNKEL (reference sequence). CDR3 region: CASSAYVVGDEKLFF. The CDR3 bases are TGTGCCAGCAGCGCCTACGTGGTTGGAGATGAAAAACTGTTTTTT.

This clone has just a few counts. The chain employs TRBV18 and TRBJ2-3, with TRBD1 matching 10 bases. Germline assignment: CDR1 KGHSH and CDR2 LQKENI. J gave up 4 bases and V 3 bases, and 1 base lay outside the gene matches. CDR3 length equals 14 residues. CDR3 in DNA: TGTGCCAGCTCACCCGGGACAGGGGCAGATACGCAGTATTTT. The encoded protein is CASSPGTGADTQYF.

The chain recombines TRBV27 with TRBJ2-3; 8 bases align to TRBD2. Losses at the gene ends were 10 bases for V and 6 bases for J; bases not matched to a gene: 9. CDR3 length equals 13 residues. The V gene's germline CDR1 is MNHEY and CDR2 SMNVEV (reference sequence). The CDR3 here is CATGRGDVDTQYF. The CDR3 region has the DNA TGTGCCACAGGGCGGGGGGACGTGGATACGCAGTATTTT.

The chain employs TRBV6-5 and TRBJ2-7, with D possibly TRBD1 on 5 matching bases. Germline loops: CDR1 MNHEY, CDR2 SVGAGI. Between the trimmed V and J ends, which lost 7 bases and 2 bases, there was a span of 15 bases. The CDR3 has 14 amino acids. This CDR3 reads CASTGQGRAYEQYF. DNA for the CDR3: TGTGCCAGCACTGGCCAGGGCCGAGCCTACGAGCAGTACTTC.

This clone has a single count. V and J are TRBV19 and TRBJ2-7; D perhaps matches TRBD1 (6 bases). The ends were cut back, 6 bases at V and 3 bases at J, with 15 bases in the middle. The CDR3 runs 14 residues. The V gene's germline CDR1 is LNHDA and CDR2 SQIVND (reference sequence). CDR3 coding DNA: TGTGCCAGTAGCCAGGACAGCCGGCTCTACGAGCAGTACTTC. It specifies CASSQDSRLYEQYF. Full variable domain (missing parts from reference TRBV19 and TRBJ2-7): DGGITQSPKYLFRKEGQNVTLSCEQNLNHDAMYWYRQDPGQGLRLIYYSQIVNDFQKGDIAEGYSVSREKKESFPLTVTSAQKNPTAFYLCASSQDSRLYEQYFGPGTRLTVT.

The CDR3 DNA reads TGTGCCAGCAGCTTATCGACAGGGGACTACACCTTC. It encodes CASSLSTGDYTF. This sequence joins TRBV11-2 and TRBJ1-2; 8 bases are shared with TRBD1. J lost 10 bases, V lost 2 bases, and 3 bases had no gene match. The CDR3 length is 12 residues. In germline, CDR1 is SGHAT, CDR2 FQNNGV. The whole variable domain, remainder taken from reference TRBV11-2 and TRBJ1-2, is EAGVAQSPRYKIIEKRQSVAFWCNPISGHATLYWYQQILGQGPKLLIQFQNNGVVDDSQLPKDRFSAERLKGVDSTLKIQPAKLEDSAVYLCASSLSTGDYTFGSGTRLTVV.

The chain carries TRBV18 and TRBJ2-7; TRBD2 agrees at 7 bases. The V gene end was trimmed by 6 bases and the J gene end by 0 bases; junction bases not matched to a gene: 8. The CDR3 covers 15 residues. The germline gives CDR1 KGHSH, CDR2 LQKENI. CDR3 sequence: CASSLLGGSSYEQYF. The CDR3 DNA reads TGTGCCAGCTCGCTACTGGGAGGGAGCTCCTACGAGCAGTACTTC. The full variable domain, in which reference TRBV18 and TRBJ2-7 provide the parts outside the CDR3, is NAGVMQNPRHLVRRRGQEARLRCSPMKGHSHVYWYRQLPEEGLKFMVYLQKENIIDESGMPKERFSAEFPKEGPSILRIQQVVRGDSAAYFCASSLLGGSSYEQYFGPGTRLTVT.

This chain joins TRBV15 and TRBJ2-2, with 14 bases identical to TRBD2. V dropped 5 bases and J dropped 2; count of bases not matched to a gene: 7. CDR1 and CDR2 from the germline V gene are LNHNV and YYDKDF (reference sequence). CDR3 length: 18 residues. The CDR3 coding sequence is TGTGCCACCAGCGGATATGGACTAGCGGGGGGCAACACCGGGGAGCTGTTTTTT. Amino acid sequence: CATSGYGLAGGNTGELFF. The complete variable domain, with remaining parts taken from reference TRBV15 and TRBJ2-2, reads DAMVIQNPRYQVTQFGKPVTLSCSQTLNHNVMYWYQQKSSQAPKLLFHYYDKDFNNEADTPDNFQSRRPNTSFCFLDIRSPGLGDTAMYLCATSGYGLAGGNTGELFFGEGSRLTVL.

A few counts support this clone. V usage is TRBV18 and J usage is TRBJ1-2, with a tentative D call TRBD1 (5 bases). V was shortened by 0 bases and J by 1 base, with 9 bases between the two germline ends. Per the germline V gene, CDR1 is KGHSH and CDR2 is LQKENI. There are 15 residues in the CDR3. In DNA form, the CDR3 reads TGTGCCAGCTCACCACCGACAGAAGATAACTATGGCTACACCTTC. Protein product: CASSPPTEDNYGYTF.